Below are 22 T cell receptor beta chains sequenced from a single sample in a study of siplizumab effects on memory and regulatory T cells. Assay: immunoSEQ multiplex PCR; the TCRdb copy retains only in-frame clones and omits some. The sample records more than 85,000 clones, about 91% being singletons. The sequenced sample was Tregs sorted from blood. These receptors all come from a human donor in good health.

The genes are TRBV4-2 and TRBJ1-2; tentative D call: TRBD1 (5 bases). CDR1 and CDR2 (germline): LGHNA, YNFKEQ. The V end lost 4 bases, the J end lost 2 bases, and 14 bases lay between the germline ends. This CDR3 is 15 amino acids long. As DNA, the CDR3 is TGTGCCAGCAGCCTCCTATCGACAGCGAACTATGGCTACACCTTC. It is translated as CASSLLSTANYGYTF.

This chain joins TRBV5-1 and TRBJ2-3; 9 bases map to TRBD2. J gave up 5 bases and V 0 bases, and 7 bases lay outside the gene matches. Germline CDR1 SGHRS, CDR2 YFSETQ. The CDR3 consists of 16 residues. This chain's CDR3 is CASSLEAGGGRDTQYF. The CDR3 nucleotides are TGCGCCAGCAGCTTGGAGGCGGGAGGGGGACGAGATACGCAGTATTTT.

The chain carries TRBV18 and TRBJ1-1, with 11 bases lining up with TRBD1. J was trimmed by 2 bases and V by 4 bases; bases with no gene match: 6. CDR3 length equals 16 residues. Per the germline V gene, CDR1 is KGHSH and CDR2 is LQKENI. Written as DNA, the CDR3 is TGTGCCAGCTCACTGGGACAGGGGGAGGTAAACACTGAAGCTTTCTTT. It specifies CASSLGQGEVNTEAFF.

The chain's CDR3 is CASGRNQGGQETQYF. The CDR3 coding sequence is TGTGCTAGTGGCCGGAATCAGGGAGGGCAAGAGACCCAGTACTTC. This sequence joins TRBV12-5 and TRBJ2-5, with TRBD2 matching over 7 bases. This CDR3 comprises 15 residues. Germline V CDR1 and CDR2: LGHNT, FRNRAP. V gave up 6 bases and J gave up 2 bases; unmatched junction bases: 9.

The chain couples TRBV9 to TRBJ2-7; D may correspond to TRBD1 or TRBD2 (5 bases each). The CDR3 covers 13 residues. V lost 5 bases to trimming and J lost 0 bases, with 9 bases between them. Germline V CDR1 and CDR2: SGDLS, YYNGEE. The CDR3 DNA reads TGTGCCAGCAGTCCGGGACCCTCCTACGAGCAGTACTTC. Translated, it gives CASSPGPSYEQYF.

Of note for this clone: This CDR3 is also generated by other DNA sequences in the sample. Here the CDR3 reads CASSWDSYSNQPQHF. The CDR3 DNA sequence: TGTGCCAGCAGTTGGGACAGTTATAGCAATCAGCCCCAGCATTTT. The chain couples TRBV27 to TRBJ1-5; 7 nucleotides match TRBD1. The CDR3 totals 15 residues. Trimming removed 4 bases from V and 0 bases from J; junction bases left unmatched: 3. CDR1 and CDR2 (germline): MNHEY, SMNVEV (reference sequence).

This sequence joins TRBV5-1 and TRBJ2-3; possibly TRBD1 or TRBD2 for D (5 bases each). CDR3 length equals 16 residues. Germline V lookup: CDR1 SGHRS, CDR2 YFSETQ. V lost 0 bases, J lost 8 bases, and 19 bases lay in between. CDR3 sequence: CASSLDPGGGRGTQYF. The DNA of the CDR3 is TGCGCCAGCAGCTTGGATCCCGGTGGGGGAAGAGGTACGCAGTATTTT. The entire variable domain, with the rest obtained from reference TRBV5-1 and TRBJ2-3, is as follows: KAGVTQTPRYLIKTRGQQVTLSCSPISGHRSVSWYQQTPGQGLQFLFEYFSETQRNKGNFPGRFSGRQFSNSRSEMNVSTLELGDSALYLCASSLDPGGGRGTQYFGPGTRLTVL.

The chain recombines TRBV6-6 with TRBJ2-5; weak D call: TRBD2 (5 bases). The CDR3 is 16 amino acids. Germline CDR1 MNHNY, CDR2 SVGAGI (reference sequence). V was clipped by 0 bases and J by 7 bases, with 18 bases between them. The DNA for the CDR3 is TGTGCCAGCAGTTACTCGGAAATGGACTCCCCGGGGACCCAGTACTTC. As protein: CASSYSEMDSPGTQYF.

This clone was counted a few times. This chain connects TRBV4-2 to TRBJ1-2; 7 bases are a match to TRBD1. Germline V gene lookup returns CDR1 LGHNA and CDR2 YNFKEQ. The junction had 11 bases not matched to a gene; V was cut back by 5 bases and J by 5 bases. This CDR3 contains 15 residues. For the CDR3, the DNA is TGTGCCAGCAGCTACAGCGCCGGGACAGCTTATGGCTACACCTTC. This sequence encodes CASSYSAGTAYGYTF.

CDR3 sequence reads: CASSLSVTNEKLFF. CDR3 in DNA: TGTGCCAGCAGCTTATCAGTAACTAATGAAAAACTGTTTTTT. The chain joins TRBV7-9 to TRBJ1-4; the D is unclear. Trimming shortened V by 2 bases and J by 1 base, and 5 bases separated the two germline ends. The CDR3 has 14 amino acids. The germline gives CDR1 SEHNR, CDR2 FQNEAQ (reference sequence).

This clone was picked up one time. The chain's CDR3 is CASSSTGVYGYTF. CDR3 in DNA: TGTGCCAGCAGTTCTACAGGGGTCTATGGCTACACCTTC. The V call is TRBV6-5, the J call TRBJ1-2; TRBD1 matches 7 bases. Germline CDR1 is MNHEY and CDR2 is SVGAGI. The CDR3 loop spans 13 amino acids. V lost 4 bases to trimming and J lost 4 bases; unmatched junction nucleotides: 3.

The DNA of the CDR3 is TGTGCCAGCAGAGAGGCGGGATACGAGCAGTACTTC. Translating gives CASREAGYEQYF. The chain is built from TRBV6-4 and TRBJ2-7; the D gene is possibly TRBD2 (6 bases). This CDR3 is 12 amino acids long. Germline V gene lookup returns CDR1 MRHNA and CDR2 SNTAGT. The V gene lost 6 bases and the J gene lost 4 bases, with 10 bases spanning the gap.

The chain recombines TRBV5-4 with TRBJ2-5, with D perhaps matching TRBD2 (5 bases). Germline-derived CDR1 and CDR2 are SGHNT and YYREEE (reference sequence). CDR3 length: 14 residues. V was shortened by 3 bases and J by 2 bases, with 11 bases between the two germline ends. In DNA form, the CDR3 reads TGTGCCAGCAGCTCCGGGATCTTACAAGAGACCCAGTACTTC. It encodes CASSSGILQETQYF.

Here the CDR3 reads CASSKACAEPNYGYTF. The CDR3 DNA follows: TGTGCCAGCAGCAAAGCGTGCGCAGAACCTAACTATGGCTACACCTTC. This rearrangement joins TRBV21-1 to TRBJ1-2. TRBV21-1 is recorded as a pseudogene. The CDR3 extends over 16 amino acids.

CDR3 sequence (DNA): TGTGCCAGCAGCTTGGGCCGCTCCTACAATGAGCAGTTCTTC. Protein product: CASSLGRSYNEQFF. J is TRBJ2-1 and V is TRBV5-4; D is ambiguous. V was shortened by 0 bases and J by 0 bases, with 4 bases between the two germline ends. The CDR3 contains 14 residues. Germline CDR1 is SGHNT and CDR2 is YYREEE (reference sequence).

The V call is TRBV6-1, the J call TRBJ2-7; TRBD1 matches 9 bases. Germline values: CDR1 MNHNS, CDR2 SASEGT. V shed 6 bases, J shed 3 bases, and the junction held 9 bases outside the gene matches. This CDR3 is 15 amino acids long. DNA for the CDR3: TGTGCCAGCAGGCCACAGGGGGCAGCCCTCTACGAGCAGTACTTC. Encoded protein: CASRPQGAALYEQYF.

The chain carries TRBV10-3 and TRBJ2-5; TRBD1 aligns across 9 bases. The V segment lost 5 bases and the J segment 4 bases; nucleotides outside the gene matches: 14. Germline assignment: CDR1 ENHRY and CDR2 SYGVKD. The CDR3 is 17 amino acids. CDR3 sequence reads: CAISFRDSGTGLETQYF. The CDR3 nucleotides read TGTGCCATCAGTTTTAGGGACTCCGGGACAGGGTTAGAGACCCAGTACTTC.

The chain links TRBV5-1 to TRBJ2-1, with a possible D match to TRBD2 (6 bases). V was pared by 0 bases and J by 4 bases, with 8 bases between. This CDR3 contains 14 residues. The germline gives CDR1 SGHRS, CDR2 YFSETQ. The CDR3 reads CASSLGLDYNEQFF. The CDR3 coding sequence is TGCGCCAGCAGCTTGGGACTAGATTACAATGAGCAGTTCTTC.

V gene TRBV7-8 combines with J gene TRBJ2-1; 10 bases agree with TRBD2. Germline lookup yields CDR1 SGHVS and CDR2 FQNEAQ. The V segment lost 3 bases and the J segment 7 bases; nucleotides outside the gene matches: 9. The CDR3 covers 16 residues. The CDR3 spells CASSFVPSGGWNEQFF. In nucleotides, the CDR3 is TGTGCCAGCAGCTTCGTACCTAGCGGGGGATGGAATGAGCAGTTCTTC.

The sample holds a few counts of this clone. The V call is TRBV2, the J call TRBJ2-7; D is undetermined. There are 11 residues in the CDR3. Trimming removed 7 bases from V and 0 bases from J, with 4 bases in between. The V gene's germline CDR1 is SNHLY and CDR2 FYNNEI. CDR3 sequence: CASKASYEQYF. The CDR3 DNA follows: TGTGCCAGCAAGGCCTCCTACGAGCAGTACTTC.

The chain is built from TRBV5-1 and TRBJ1-3, with 7 bases lining up with TRBD1. The V gene's germline CDR1 is SGHRS and CDR2 YFSETQ. Trimming removed 0 bases from V and 2 bases from J; junction bases left unmatched: 11. The CDR3 contains 18 residues. CDR3 protein: CASSLGLPDRAAGNTIYF. DNA for the CDR3: TGCGCCAGCAGCTTGGGACTCCCTGACAGGGCGGCTGGAAACACCATATATTTT.

The chain has TRBV5-1 and TRBJ1-2; maybe TRBD1 (5 bases). The ends were cut back, 5 bases at V and 0 bases at J, with 17 bases in the middle. The CDR3 runs to 16 residues. Germline-derived CDR1 and CDR2 are SGHRS and YFSETQ. Written as DNA, the CDR3 is TGCGCCAGCAGTTTAACGCAGGGTGCAGCTAACTATGGCTACACCTTC. The encoded protein is CASSLTQGAANYGYTF.